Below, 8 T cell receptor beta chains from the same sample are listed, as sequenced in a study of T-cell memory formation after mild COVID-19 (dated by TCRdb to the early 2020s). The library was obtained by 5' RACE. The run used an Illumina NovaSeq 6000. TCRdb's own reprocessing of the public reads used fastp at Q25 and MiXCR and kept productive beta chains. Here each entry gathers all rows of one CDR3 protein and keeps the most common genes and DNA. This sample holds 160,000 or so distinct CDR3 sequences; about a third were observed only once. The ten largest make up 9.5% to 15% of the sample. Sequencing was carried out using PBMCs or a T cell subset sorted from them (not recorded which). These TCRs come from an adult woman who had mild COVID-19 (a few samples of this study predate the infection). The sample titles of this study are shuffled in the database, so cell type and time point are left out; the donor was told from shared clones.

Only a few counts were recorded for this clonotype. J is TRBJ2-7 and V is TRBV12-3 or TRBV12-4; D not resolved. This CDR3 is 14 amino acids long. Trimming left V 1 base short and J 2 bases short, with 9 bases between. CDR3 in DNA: TGTGCCAGCAGTTTAGTCAGGAGAGCCTACGAGCAGTACTTC. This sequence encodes CASSLVRRAYEQYF.

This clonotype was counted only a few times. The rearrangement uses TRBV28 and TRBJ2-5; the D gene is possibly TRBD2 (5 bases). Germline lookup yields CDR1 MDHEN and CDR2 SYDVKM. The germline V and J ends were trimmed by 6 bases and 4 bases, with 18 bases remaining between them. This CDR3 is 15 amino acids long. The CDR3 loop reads CASSQASPGRETQYF. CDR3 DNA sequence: TGTGCCAGCAGCCAAGCTAGTCCGGGGAGAGAGACCCAGTACTTC.

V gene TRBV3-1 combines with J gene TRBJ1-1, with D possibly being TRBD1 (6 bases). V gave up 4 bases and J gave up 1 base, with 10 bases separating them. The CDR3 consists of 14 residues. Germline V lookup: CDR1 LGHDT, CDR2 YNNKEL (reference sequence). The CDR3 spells CASSLGHANTEAFF. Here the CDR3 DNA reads TGTGCCAGCAGCCTGGGACACGCGAACACTGAAGCTTTCTTT.

This CDR3 is CSVEGMGYEQYF. DNA for the CDR3: TGCAGCGTTGAAGGAATGGGCTACGAGCAGTACTTC. The chain has TRBV29-1 and TRBJ2-7; no definite D call. Looked up from germline, CDR1 is SQVTM and CDR2 is ANQGSEA. CDR3 length: 12 residues. Trimming took 1 base from V and 3 from J, leaving 7 bases between them.

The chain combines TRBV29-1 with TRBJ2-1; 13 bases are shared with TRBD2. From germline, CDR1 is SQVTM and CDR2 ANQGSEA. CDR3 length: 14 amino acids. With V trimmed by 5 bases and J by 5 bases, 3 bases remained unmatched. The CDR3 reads CSVRGTSGNNEQFF. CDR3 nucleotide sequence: TGCAGCGTTCGAGGGACTAGCGGGAACAATGAGCAGTTCTTC.

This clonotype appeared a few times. CDR3 nucleotides: TGCGCCAGCAGTTTACTAGCGGGAGAATCGGCCAATGAGCAGTTCTTC. It yields the protein CASSLLAGESANEQFF. The chain has TRBV5-1 and TRBJ2-1, with TRBD2 identical over 11 bases. The CDR3 sequence is 16 residues long. With 5 bases clipped from V and 6 bases from J, the junction kept 10 bases outside the gene matches. Germline V gives CDR1 SGHRS, CDR2 YFSETQ.

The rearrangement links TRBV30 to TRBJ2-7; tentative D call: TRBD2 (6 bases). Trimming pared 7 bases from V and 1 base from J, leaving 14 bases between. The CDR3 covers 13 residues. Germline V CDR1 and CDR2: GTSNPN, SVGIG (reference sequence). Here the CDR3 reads CASGLSPSYEQYF. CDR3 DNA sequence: TGTGCCTCGGGACTCTCCCCTTCCTACGAGCAGTACTTC.

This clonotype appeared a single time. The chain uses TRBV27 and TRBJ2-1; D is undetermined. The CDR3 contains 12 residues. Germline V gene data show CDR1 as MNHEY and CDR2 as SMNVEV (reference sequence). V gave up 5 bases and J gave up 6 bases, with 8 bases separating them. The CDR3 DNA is TGTGCCAGCAGTCTAACCCCCAATGAGCAGTTCTTC. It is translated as CASSLTPNEQFF.